This T cell receptor (beta chain) emerged from a study of response to subunit inactivated influenza vaccine. This CDR3 has 15 amino acids. V trimming: 4 bases; J trimming: 0 bases; junction bases outside the gene matches: 6. Germline V gene lookup returns CDR1 DFQATT and CDR2 SNEGSKA (reference sequence). Each CDR3 protein is one row after TCRdb ran MiXCR on the RT-PCR reads. The sample carries around 320,000 distinct CDR3 sequences, 22% recorded once. The TCR comes from a man aged 45-69 years who received an inactivated influenza vaccine. The starting material was PBMCs from blood, obtained about 20 months after vaccination. The genes are TRBV20-1 and TRBJ2-3, with TRBD2 identical over 8 bases. For the CDR3, the DNA is TGCAGTGCTAATACCCGGGAGGGGAGCACAGATACGCAGTATTTT. Encoded protein: CSANTREGSTDTQYF.